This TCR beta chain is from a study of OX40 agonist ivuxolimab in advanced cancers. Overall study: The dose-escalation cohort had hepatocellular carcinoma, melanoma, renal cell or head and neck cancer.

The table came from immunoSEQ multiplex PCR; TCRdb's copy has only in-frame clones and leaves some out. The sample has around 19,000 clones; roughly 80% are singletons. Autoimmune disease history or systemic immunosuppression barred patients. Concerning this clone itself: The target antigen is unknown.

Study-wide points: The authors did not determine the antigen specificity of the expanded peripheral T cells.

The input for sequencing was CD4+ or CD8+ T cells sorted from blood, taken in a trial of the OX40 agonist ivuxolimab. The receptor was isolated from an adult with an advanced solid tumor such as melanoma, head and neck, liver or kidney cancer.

The CDR3 is CASSSWDHPIEAFF. The CDR3 DNA follows: TGTGCCAGCAGCTCCTGGGACCACCCTATTGAAGCTTTCTTT. V is TRBV7-9 and J is TRBJ1-1; TRBD1 is a possible D gene (5 bases). Trimming took off 4 bases at V and 7 bases at J, with 16 bases between the two ends. Germline lookup yields CDR1 SEHNR and CDR2 FQNEAQ (reference sequence). The CDR3 is 14 residues long.